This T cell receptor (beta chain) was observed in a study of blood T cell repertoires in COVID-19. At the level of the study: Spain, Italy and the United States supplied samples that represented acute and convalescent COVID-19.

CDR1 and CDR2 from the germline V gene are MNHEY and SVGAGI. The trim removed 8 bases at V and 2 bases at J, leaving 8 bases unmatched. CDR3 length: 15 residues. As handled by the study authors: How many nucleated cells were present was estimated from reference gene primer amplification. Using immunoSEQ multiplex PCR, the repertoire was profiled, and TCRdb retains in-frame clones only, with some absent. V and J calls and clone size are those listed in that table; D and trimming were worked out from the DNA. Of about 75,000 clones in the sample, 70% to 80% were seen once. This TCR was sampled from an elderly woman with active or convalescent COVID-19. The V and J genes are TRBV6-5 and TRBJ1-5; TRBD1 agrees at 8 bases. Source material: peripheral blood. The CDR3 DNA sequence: TGTGCCAGCCTACTTCCGGACAGGGGCAATCAGCCCCAGCATTTT. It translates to CASLLPDRGNQPQHF.